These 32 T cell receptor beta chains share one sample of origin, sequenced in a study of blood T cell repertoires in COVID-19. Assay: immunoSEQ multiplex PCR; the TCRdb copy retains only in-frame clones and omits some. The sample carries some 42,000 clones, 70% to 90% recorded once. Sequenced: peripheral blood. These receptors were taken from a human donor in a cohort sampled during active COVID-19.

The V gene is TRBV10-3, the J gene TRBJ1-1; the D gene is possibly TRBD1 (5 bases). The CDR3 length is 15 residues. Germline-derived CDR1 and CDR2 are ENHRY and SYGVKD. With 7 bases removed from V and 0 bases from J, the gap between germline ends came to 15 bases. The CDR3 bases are TGTGCCATCACCTTAACGGGGGGGATGAACACTGAAGCTTTCTTT. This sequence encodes CAITLTGGMNTEAFF.

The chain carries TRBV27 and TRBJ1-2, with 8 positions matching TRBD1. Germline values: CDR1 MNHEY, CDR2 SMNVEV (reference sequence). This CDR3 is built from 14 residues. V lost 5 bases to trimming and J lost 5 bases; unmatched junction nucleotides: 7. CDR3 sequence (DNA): TGTGCCAGCAGTAGACAGGGGCCCTCGTATGGCTACACCTTC. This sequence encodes CASSRQGPSYGYTF.

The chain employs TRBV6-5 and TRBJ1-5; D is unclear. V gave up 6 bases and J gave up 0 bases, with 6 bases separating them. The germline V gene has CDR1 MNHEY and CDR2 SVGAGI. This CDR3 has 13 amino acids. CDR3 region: CASRLYSNQPQHF. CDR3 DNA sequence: TGTGCCAGCAGGCTATATAGCAATCAGCCCCAGCATTTT.

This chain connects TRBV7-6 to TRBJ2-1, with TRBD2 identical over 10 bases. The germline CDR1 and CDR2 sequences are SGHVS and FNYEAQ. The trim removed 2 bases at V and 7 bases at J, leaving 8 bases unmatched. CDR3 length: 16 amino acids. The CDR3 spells CASSLQSGGARNEQFF. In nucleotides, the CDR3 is TGTGCCAGCAGCTTACAAAGCGGGGGGGCCCGGAATGAGCAGTTCTTC.

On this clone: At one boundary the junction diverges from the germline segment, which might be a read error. The CDR3, as DNA: TGTGCCGGCAGTGGGGAGGGAACTGAAAAACTGTTTTTT. Translation gives CAGSGEGTEKLFF. V is TRBV2 and J is TRBJ1-4; D is uncertain. The CDR3 is 13 residues long. Germline values: CDR1 SNHLY, CDR2 FYNNEI.

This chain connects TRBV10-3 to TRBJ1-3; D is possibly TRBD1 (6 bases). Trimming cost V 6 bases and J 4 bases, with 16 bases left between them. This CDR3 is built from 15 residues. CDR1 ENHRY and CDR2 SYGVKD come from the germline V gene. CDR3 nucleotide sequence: TGTGCCATCAGCGAAAGGACAGTTCTAGGAAACACCATATATTTT. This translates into CAISERTVLGNTIYF.

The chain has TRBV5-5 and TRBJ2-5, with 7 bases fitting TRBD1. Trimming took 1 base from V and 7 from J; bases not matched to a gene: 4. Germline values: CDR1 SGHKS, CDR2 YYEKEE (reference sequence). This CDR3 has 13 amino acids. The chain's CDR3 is CASSLTGAGTQYF. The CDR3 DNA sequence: TGTGCCAGCAGCTTGACAGGGGCAGGGACCCAGTACTTC.

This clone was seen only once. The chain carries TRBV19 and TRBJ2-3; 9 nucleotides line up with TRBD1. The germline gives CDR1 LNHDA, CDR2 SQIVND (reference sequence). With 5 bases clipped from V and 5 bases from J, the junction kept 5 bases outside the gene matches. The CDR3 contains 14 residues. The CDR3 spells CASSVTGGGDTQYF. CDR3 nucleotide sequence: TGTGCCAGTAGTGTGACAGGGGGGGGAGATACGCAGTATTTT.

The CDR3 protein is CASRSVLGRAFF. In DNA, the CDR3 is TGCGCCAGCAGGTCCGTTTTAGGGAGGGCTTTCTTT. This sequence joins TRBV5-1 and TRBJ1-1; D unclear. The germline CDR1 and CDR2 sequences are SGHRS and YFSETQ. Trimming took off 5 bases at V and 11 bases at J, with 16 bases between the two ends. The CDR3 extends over 12 amino acids.

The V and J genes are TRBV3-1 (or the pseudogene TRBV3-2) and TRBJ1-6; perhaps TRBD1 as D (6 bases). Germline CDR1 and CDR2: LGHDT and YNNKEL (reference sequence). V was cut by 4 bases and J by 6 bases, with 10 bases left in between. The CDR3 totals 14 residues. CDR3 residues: CASSRDRPNSPLHF. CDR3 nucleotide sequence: TGTGCCAGCAGCCGAGACAGGCCTAATTCACCCCTCCACTTT.

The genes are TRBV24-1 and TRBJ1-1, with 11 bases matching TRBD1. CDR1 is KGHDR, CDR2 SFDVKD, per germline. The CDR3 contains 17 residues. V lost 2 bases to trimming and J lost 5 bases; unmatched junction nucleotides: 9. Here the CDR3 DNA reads TGTGCCACCAGTGATTCCCACTTGGACAGGGGGCGAACTGAAGCTTTCTTT. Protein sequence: CATSDSHLDRGRTEAFF.

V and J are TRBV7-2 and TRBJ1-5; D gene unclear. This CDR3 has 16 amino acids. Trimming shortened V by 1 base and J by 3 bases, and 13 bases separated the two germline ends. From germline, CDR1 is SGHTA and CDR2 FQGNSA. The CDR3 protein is CASSLGGLNFNQPQHF. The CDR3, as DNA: TGTGCCAGCAGCTTAGGAGGCCTTAACTTCAATCAGCCCCAGCATTTT.

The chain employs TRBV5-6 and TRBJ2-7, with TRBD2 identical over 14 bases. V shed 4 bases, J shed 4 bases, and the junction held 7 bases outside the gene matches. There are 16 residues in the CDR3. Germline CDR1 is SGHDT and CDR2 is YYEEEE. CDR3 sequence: CASSGGTSGGVYEQYF. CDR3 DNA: TGTGCCAGCAGCGGCGGGACTAGCGGGGGAGTTTACGAGCAGTACTTC.

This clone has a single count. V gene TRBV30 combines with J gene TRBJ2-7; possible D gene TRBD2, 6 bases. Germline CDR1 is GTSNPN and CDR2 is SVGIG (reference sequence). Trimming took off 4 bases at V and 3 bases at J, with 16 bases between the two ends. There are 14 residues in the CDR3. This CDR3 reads CAWMEGPRHYEQYF. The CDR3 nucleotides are TGTGCCTGGATGGAGGGTCCTAGACACTACGAGCAGTACTTC.

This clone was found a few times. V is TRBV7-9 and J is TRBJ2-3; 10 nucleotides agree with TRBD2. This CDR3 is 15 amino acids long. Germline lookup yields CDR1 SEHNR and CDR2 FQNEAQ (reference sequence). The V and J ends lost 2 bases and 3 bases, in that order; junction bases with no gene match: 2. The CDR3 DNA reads TGTGCCAGCAGCTTAACTAGCGGGATGACAGATACGCAGTATTTT. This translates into CASSLTSGMTDTQYF.

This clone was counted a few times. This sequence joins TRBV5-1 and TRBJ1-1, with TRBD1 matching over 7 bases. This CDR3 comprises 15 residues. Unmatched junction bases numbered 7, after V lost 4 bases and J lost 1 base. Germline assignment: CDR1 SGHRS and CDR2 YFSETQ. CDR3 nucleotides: TGCGCCAGCAGCATGTGGACAGGTGAGAACACTGAAGCTTTCTTT. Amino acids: CASSMWTGENTEAFF.

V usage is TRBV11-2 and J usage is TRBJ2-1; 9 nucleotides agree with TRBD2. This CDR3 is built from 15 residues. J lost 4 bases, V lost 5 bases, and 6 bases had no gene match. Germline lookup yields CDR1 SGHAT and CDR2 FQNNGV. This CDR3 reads CASSQTSGSYNEQFF. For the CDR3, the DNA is TGTGCCAGCAGCCAGACTAGCGGCTCTTACAATGAGCAGTTCTTC.

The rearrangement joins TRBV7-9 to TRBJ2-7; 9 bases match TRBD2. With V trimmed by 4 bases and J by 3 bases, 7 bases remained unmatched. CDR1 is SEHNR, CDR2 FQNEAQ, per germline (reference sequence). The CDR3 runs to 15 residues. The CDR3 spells CASSSAGGPDYEQYF. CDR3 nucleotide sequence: TGTGCCAGCAGCTCCGCGGGGGGGCCGGACTACGAGCAGTACTTC.

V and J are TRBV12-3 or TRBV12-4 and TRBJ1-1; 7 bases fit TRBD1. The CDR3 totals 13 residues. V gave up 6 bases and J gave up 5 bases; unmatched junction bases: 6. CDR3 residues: CASRKGGGTEAFF. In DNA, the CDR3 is TGTGCCAGCAGAAAAGGGGGCGGAACTGAAGCTTTCTTT.

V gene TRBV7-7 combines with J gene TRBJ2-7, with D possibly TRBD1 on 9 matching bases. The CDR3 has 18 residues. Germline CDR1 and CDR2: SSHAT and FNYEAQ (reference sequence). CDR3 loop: CASNTLRGVGTGSSEQYF. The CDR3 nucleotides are TGTGCTAGTAATACTTTGCGGGGGGTAGGGACAGGGTCAAGCGAGCAGTACTTC.

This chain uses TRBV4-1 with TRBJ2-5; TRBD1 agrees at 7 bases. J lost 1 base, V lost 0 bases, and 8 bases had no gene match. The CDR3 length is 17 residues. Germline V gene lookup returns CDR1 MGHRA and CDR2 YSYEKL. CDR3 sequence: CASSQDGLDRAQETQYF. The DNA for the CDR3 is TGCGCCAGCAGCCAAGATGGCTTAGACAGGGCCCAAGAGACCCAGTACTTC.

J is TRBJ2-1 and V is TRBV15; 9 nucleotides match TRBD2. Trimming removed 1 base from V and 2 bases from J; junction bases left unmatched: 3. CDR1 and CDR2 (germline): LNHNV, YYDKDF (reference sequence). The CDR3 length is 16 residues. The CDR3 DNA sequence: TGTGCCACCAGCAGAGCACGCGGGGGGGCCTACAATGAGCAGTTCTTC. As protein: CATSRARGGAYNEQFF.

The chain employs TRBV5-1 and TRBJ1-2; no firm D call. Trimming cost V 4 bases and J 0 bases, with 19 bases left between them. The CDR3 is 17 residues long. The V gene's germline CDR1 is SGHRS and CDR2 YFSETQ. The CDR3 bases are TGCGCCAGCAGCCCCGGTCATGGAGGGAATACTAACTATGGCTACACCTTC. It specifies CASSPGHGGNTNYGYTF.

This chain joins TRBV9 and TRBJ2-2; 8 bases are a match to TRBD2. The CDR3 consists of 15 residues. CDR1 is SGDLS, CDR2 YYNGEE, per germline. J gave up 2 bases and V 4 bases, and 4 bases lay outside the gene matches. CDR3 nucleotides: TGTGCCAGCAGCTTCGGGGGGGCCAACACCGGGGAGCTGTTTTTT. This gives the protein CASSFGGANTGELFF. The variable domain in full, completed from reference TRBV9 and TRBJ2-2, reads DSGVTQTPKHLITATGQRVTLRCSPRSGDLSVYWYQQSLDQGLQFLIQYYNGEERAKGNILERFSAQQFPDLHSELNLSSLELGDSALYFCASSFGGANTGELFFGEGSRLTVL.

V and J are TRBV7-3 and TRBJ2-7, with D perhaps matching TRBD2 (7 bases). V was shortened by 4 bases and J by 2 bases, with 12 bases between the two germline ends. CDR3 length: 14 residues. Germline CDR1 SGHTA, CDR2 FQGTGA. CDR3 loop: CASSSFGGPYEQYF. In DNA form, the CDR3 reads TGTGCCAGCAGCTCTTTCGGGGGGCCCTACGAGCAGTACTTC.

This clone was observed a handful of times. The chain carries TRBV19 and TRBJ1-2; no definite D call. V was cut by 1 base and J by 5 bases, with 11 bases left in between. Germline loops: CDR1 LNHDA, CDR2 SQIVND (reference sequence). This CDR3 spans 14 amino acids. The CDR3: CASSIGQARYGYTF. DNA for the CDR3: TGTGCCAGTAGTATAGGGCAGGCCAGGTATGGCTACACCTTC.

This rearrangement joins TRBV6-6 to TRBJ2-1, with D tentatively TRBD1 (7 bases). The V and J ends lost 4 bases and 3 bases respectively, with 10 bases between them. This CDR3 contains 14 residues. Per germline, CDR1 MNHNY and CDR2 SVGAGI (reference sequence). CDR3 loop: CASSFRGDYNEQFF. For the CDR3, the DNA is TGTGCCAGCAGTTTCAGGGGGGACTACAATGAGCAGTTCTTC.

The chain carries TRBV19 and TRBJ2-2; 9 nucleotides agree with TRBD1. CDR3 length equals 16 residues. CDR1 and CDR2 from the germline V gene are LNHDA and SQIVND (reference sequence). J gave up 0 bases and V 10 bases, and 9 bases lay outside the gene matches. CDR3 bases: TGTGCCATACGGACAGGGGCAAACGCGAACACCGGGGAGCTGTTTTTT. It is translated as CAIRTGANANTGELFF.

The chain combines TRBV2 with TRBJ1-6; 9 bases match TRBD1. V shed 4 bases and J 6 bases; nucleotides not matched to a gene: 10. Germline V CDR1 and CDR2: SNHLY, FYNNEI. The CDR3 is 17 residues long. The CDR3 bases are TGTGCCAGCAGTGTGGGTCGGGGGACAGGGTCTAATTCACCCCTCCACTTT. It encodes CASSVGRGTGSNSPLHF.

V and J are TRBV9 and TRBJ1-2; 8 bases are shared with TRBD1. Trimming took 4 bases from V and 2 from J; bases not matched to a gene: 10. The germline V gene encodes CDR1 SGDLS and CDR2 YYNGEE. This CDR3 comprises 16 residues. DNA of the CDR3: TGTGCCAGCAGCTACGATACCGGGACAGGAAACTATGGCTACACCTTC. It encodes CASSYDTGTGNYGYTF.

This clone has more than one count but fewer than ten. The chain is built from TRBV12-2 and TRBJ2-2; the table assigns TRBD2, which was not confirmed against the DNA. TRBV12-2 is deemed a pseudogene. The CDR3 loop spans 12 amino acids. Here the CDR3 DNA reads TGTGCAAGTCCCCGGAACACCGGGGAGCTGTTTTTT. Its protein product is CASPRNTGELFF.

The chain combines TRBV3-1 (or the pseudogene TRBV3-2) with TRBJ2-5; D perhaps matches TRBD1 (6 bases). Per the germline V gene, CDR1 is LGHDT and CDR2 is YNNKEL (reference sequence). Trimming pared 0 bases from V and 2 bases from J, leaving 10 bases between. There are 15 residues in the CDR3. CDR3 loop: CASSQEGASQETQYF. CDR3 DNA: TGTGCCAGCAGCCAAGAGGGGGCTAGTCAAGAGACCCAGTACTTC.